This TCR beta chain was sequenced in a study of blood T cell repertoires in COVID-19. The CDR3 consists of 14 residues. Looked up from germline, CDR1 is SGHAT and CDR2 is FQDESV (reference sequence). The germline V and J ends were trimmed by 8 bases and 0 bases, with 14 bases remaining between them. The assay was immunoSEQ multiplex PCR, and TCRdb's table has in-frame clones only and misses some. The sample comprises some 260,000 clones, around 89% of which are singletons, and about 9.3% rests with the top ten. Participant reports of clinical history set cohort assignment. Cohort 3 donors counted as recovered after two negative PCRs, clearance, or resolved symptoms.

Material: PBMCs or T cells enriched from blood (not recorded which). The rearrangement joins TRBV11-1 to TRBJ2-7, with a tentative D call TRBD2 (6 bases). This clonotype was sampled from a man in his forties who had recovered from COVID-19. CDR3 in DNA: TGTGCCAGCGGACTATCGACCGGCTCCTACGAGCAGTACTTC. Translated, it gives CASGLSTGSYEQYF. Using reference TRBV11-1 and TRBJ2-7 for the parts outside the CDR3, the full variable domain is EAEVAQSPRYKITEKSQAVAFWCDPISGHATLYWYRQILGQGPELLVQFQDESVVDDSQLPKDRFSAERLKGVDSTLKIQPAELGDSAMYLCASGLSTGSYEQYFGPGTRLTVT.